This T cell receptor (beta chain) was profiled in a study of cytomegalovirus exposure and HLA in healthy donors. Notes on the study in general: Across HLA loci, a later analysis found differing TCR association rates, with DRB1 most and HLA-C fewest.

CDR3 length: 13 amino acids. The V gene's germline CDR1 is SGHNT and CDR2 YYREEE (reference sequence). V lost 1 base, J lost 5 bases, and 6 bases lay in between. Concerning this clone: Its antigen is not known.

The PCR ran on 60 Vbeta and 13 Jbeta primers. The assay was immunoSEQ multiplex PCR, and TCRdb's table has in-frame clones only and misses some. Its clone listing holds about 210,000 clones. The V and J genes are TRBV5-4 and TRBJ2-2; a weak D match, TRBD2 (5 bases). The material sequenced was PBMCs. The receptor was isolated from a woman under 40 in good health and CMV-seropositive. The CDR3 reads CASSLPGTGELFF. CDR3 in DNA: TGTGCCAGCAGCTTGCCGGGAACCGGGGAGCTGTTTTTT.